These 9 T cell receptor beta chains were all obtained from the same sample, sequenced in a study of blood T cell repertoires in COVID-19. Assay used: immunoSEQ multiplex PCR; TCRdb lists only in-frame clones, some missing. The repertoire holds under 90,000 clones, with about 85% as singletons. The source material was peripheral blood. Receptors were obtained from a woman in her fifties or sixties with COVID-19, enrolled during active disease.

The CDR3 sequence: CASRGQGAPYSYEQYF. CDR3 nucleotides: TGTGCCAGCAGGGGACAGGGGGCTCCTTACTCCTACGAGCAGTACTTC. The V and J genes are TRBV6-6 and TRBJ2-7; TRBD1 matches 12 bases. The CDR3 is 16 residues long. The J segment lost 0 bases and the V segment lost 6 bases, leaving 6 bases of the junction unmatched. Per the germline V gene, CDR1 is MNHNY and CDR2 is SVGAGI (reference sequence).

This clone was seen once. V is TRBV6-6 and J is TRBJ2-5; 10 bases fit TRBD1. The CDR3 length is 14 residues. Germline V lookup: CDR1 MNHNY, CDR2 SVGAGI (reference sequence). Trimming at V came to 1 base and at J to 4 bases, leaving 0 bases not matched to a gene. CDR3 protein: CASSYWDRGETQYF. The CDR3 DNA reads as TGTGCCAGCAGTTACTGGGACAGGGGAGAGACCCAGTACTTC.

The table lists this clone with a count of one. The gene calls are TRBV30 and TRBJ2-1, with 11 bases aligning to TRBD2. The CDR3 covers 15 residues. Trimming took 8 bases from V and 10 from J; bases not matched to a gene: 16. Germline V gene data show CDR1 as GTSNPN and CDR2 as SVGIG (reference sequence). The CDR3: CAVPRGTSGLAEQFF. DNA of the CDR3: TGTGCCGTCCCTAGGGGGACTAGCGGTCTGGCGGAGCAGTTCTTC. The full variable domain, completed using reference TRBV30 and TRBJ2-1, is SQTIHQWPATLVQPVGSPLSLECTVEGTSNPNLYWYRQAAGRGLQLLFYSVGIGQISSEVPQNLSASRPQDRQFILSSKKLLLSDSGFYLCAVPRGTSGLAEQFFGPGTRLTVL.

This rearrangement joins TRBV6-5 to TRBJ1-2, with 10 bases identical to TRBD1. V gave up 6 bases and J gave up 5 bases; unmatched junction bases: 3. Germline values: CDR1 MNHEY, CDR2 SVGAGI. The CDR3 has 13 residues. This chain's CDR3 is CASSRDRGYGYTF. DNA for the CDR3: TGTGCCAGCAGCCGGGACAGGGGATATGGCTACACCTTC.

The V and J genes are TRBV19 and TRBJ2-7; TRBD1 aligns across 10 bases. Germline V CDR1 and CDR2: LNHDA, SQIVND (reference sequence). CDR3 length equals 14 residues. With V trimmed by 8 bases and J by 2 bases, 6 bases remained unmatched. CDR3: CASSPGTGAYEQYF. The CDR3 coding sequence is TGTGCCAGTTCCCCCGGGACAGGGGCCTACGAGCAGTACTTC.

This chain links TRBV28 with TRBJ2-1, with D unresolved. The germline V and J ends were trimmed by 7 bases and 1 base, with 8 bases remaining between them. The germline CDR1 and CDR2 sequences are MDHEN and SYDVKM. This CDR3 has 13 residues. CDR3 sequence: CASTSVSYNEQFF. The CDR3 nucleotides read TGTGCCAGCACTTCTGTGTCCTACAATGAGCAGTTCTTC.

The J gene is TRBJ2-7, the V gene TRBV5-1, with 8 bases identical to TRBD1. This CDR3 has 16 residues. The germline V gene encodes CDR1 SGHRS and CDR2 YFSETQ. Trimming took 0 bases from V and 4 from J; bases not matched to a gene: 9. CDR3 DNA sequence: TGCGCCAGCAGCTTGGAAATAGGACAGGGATTGTACGAGCAGTACTTC. Translating gives CASSLEIGQGLYEQYF.

Written as DNA, the CDR3 is TGTGCCAGCAGTTACCCCCCCCTAGGAGCTTCCTACGAGCAGTACTTC. Translating gives CASSYPPLGASYEQYF. The rearrangement links TRBV6-2 or TRBV6-3 to TRBJ2-7; D gene uncertain. Per the germline V gene, CDR1 is MNHEY and CDR2 is SVGEGT. The V and J ends lost 2 bases and 1 base respectively, with 15 bases between them. This CDR3 comprises 16 residues.

This chain connects TRBV12-3 or TRBV12-4 to TRBJ1-2, with no clear D. The CDR3 extends over 13 amino acids. Trimming took 2 bases from V and 7 from J, leaving 11 bases between them. Here the CDR3 DNA reads TGTGCCAGCAGTTTAACCCGGACTCGTGGCTACACCTTC. Translating gives CASSLTRTRGYTF.